Each of the 5 T cell receptor beta chains below was sequenced from the same sample in a study of T-cell memory formation after mild COVID-19. In TCRdb, the 5' RACE reads were re-called with MiXCR into one record per CDR3 protein. The data show roughly 610,000 distinct CDR3 sequences, around 16% seen once. The sample consisted of PBMCs or a T cell subset sorted from them (not recorded which). The receptors here all came from an adult woman who had mild COVID-19 (a few samples of this study predate the infection). Cell type and time point are not known.

The chain employs TRBV18 and TRBJ1-5; D might be TRBD1 (5 bases). CDR3 size: 15 residues. CDR1 and CDR2 from the germline V gene are KGHSH and LQKENI. Deletions cut 0 bases from V and 1 base from J, with 7 bases between. The CDR3 sequence: CASSPPGLSNQPQHF. Written as DNA, the CDR3 is TGTGCCAGCTCACCACCGGGACTGAGCAATCAGCCCCAGCATTTT. The entire variable domain, with the rest obtained from reference TRBV18 and TRBJ1-5, is as follows: NAGVMQNPRHLVRRRGQEARLRCSPMKGHSHVYWYRQLPEEGLKFMVYLQKENIIDESGMPKERFSAEFPKEGPSILRIQQVVRGDSAAYFCASSPPGLSNQPQHFGDGTRLSIL.

The chain has TRBV9 and TRBJ2-5; TRBD1 agrees at 7 bases. The germline V gene encodes CDR1 SGDLS and CDR2 YYNGEE. CDR3 length: 15 amino acids. Germline trimming cut 0 bases from V and 7 bases from J; bases unmatched to any gene: 9. The CDR3 loop is CASSVVDRPRGTQYF. The CDR3 DNA reads as TGTGCCAGCAGCGTAGTGGACAGGCCTCGAGGGACCCAGTACTTC.

This clonotype occurred many times. CDR3 region: CASSLRAGGPSETQYF. Written as DNA, the CDR3 is TGTGCCAGCAGCCTCAGAGCGGGAGGGCCCTCGGAGACCCAGTACTTC. The chain couples TRBV7-9 to TRBJ2-5; 10 bases are a match to TRBD2. With V trimmed by 5 bases and J by 5 bases, 11 bases remained unmatched. Germline values: CDR1 SEHNR, CDR2 FQNEAQ (reference sequence). This CDR3 comprises 16 residues.

The chain has TRBV24-1 and TRBJ2-5, with TRBD1 identical over 10 bases. CDR1 and CDR2 from the germline V gene are KGHDR and SFDVKD. The CDR3 is 17 amino acids. V gave up 5 bases and J gave up 2 bases; unmatched junction bases: 10. CDR3: CATSAISTGGRQETQYF. The CDR3 DNA sequence: TGTGCCACCAGTGCCATATCGACAGGGGGCCGACAAGAGACCCAGTACTTC.

This clonotype was observed a few times. The chain uses TRBV24-1 and TRBJ2-2; D is possibly TRBD1 (5 bases). V lost 5 bases to trimming and J lost 0 bases, with 12 bases between them. Germline V lookup: CDR1 KGHDR, CDR2 SFDVKD. The CDR3 spans 16 residues. CDR3 loop: CATSASGSSNTGELFF. As DNA, the CDR3 is TGTGCCACCAGTGCGTCAGGGTCCTCGAACACCGGGGAGCTGTTTTTT.